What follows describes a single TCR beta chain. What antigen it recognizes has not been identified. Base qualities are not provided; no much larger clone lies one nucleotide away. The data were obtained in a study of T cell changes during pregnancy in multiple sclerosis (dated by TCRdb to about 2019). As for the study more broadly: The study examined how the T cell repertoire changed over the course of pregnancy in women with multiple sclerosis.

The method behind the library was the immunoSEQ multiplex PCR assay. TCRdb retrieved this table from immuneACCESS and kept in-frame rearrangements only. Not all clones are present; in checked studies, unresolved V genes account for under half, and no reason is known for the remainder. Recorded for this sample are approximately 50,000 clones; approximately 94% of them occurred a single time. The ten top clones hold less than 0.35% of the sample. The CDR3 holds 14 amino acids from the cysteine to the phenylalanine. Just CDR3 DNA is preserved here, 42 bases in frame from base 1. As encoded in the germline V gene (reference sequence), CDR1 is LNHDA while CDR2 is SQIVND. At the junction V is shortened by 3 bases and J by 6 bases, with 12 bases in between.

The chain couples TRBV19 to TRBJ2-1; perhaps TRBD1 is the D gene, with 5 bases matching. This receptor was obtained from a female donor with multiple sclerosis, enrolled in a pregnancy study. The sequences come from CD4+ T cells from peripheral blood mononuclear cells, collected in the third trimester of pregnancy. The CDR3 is CASSIRQRANEQFF. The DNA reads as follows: TGTGCCAGTAGTATCCGACAGCGAGCCAATGAGCAGTTCTTC.